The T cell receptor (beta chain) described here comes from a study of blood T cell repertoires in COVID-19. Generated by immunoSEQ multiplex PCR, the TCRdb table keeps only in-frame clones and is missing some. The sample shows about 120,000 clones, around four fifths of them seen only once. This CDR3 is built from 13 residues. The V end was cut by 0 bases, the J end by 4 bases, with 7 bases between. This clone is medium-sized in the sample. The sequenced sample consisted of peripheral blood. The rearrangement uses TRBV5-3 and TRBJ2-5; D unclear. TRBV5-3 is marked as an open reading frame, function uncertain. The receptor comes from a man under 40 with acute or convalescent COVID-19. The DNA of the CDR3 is TGTGCCAGAAGCTTGGATGCGCTAGAGACCCAGTACTTC. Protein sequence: CARSLDALETQYF.